The present T cell receptor (gamma chain) was sequenced within a study of Vδ1+ human thymocytes. Sequences come from RNA converted to cDNA by reverse transcription. Multiplex PCR used pooled V-gene forward primers and a constant-region reverse primer to amplify CDR3s. TCRdb redid the clone calls on the multiplex PCR reads with CATT. The sample shows some 37,000 gamma-chain clones, roughly a fifth of them seen only once. The germline gives CDR1 EGSNGY, CDR2 YDSYNSKV. There are 13 residues in the CDR3. With V trimmed by 1 base and J by 7 bases, 7 bases remained unmatched. This clone turned up a few times. The antigen is not known. A much more abundant neighbour one base away suggests this may be a read error. The sample contains more than one DNA sequence encoding this CDR3. Study-level results: Thymic delta-chain repertoires held 15% to 20% Vdelta2 sequences and few Vdelta3, despite high sort purity. Many TRG clonotypes were shared between donors; TRD repertoires were essentially private. Thymic TRG and TRD repertoires appeared highly polyclonal.

The sorted cells were CD3+ Vdelta1+ Vdelta2- thymocytes from alphabeta-depleted thymus. The receptor comes from a girl less than two years old who had congenital heart surgery. The chain joins TRGV2 to TRGJ1 or TRGJ2. Sequenced: Vdelta1+ gamma-delta thymocytes from the thymus. Subset in this sample: FACS-sorted CD3+ TCRalphabeta- TCRVdelta1+ TCRVdelta2- thymocytes. CDR3 DNA: TGTGCCACCTGGGACGGCCCGGGATATAAGAAACTCTTT. Translated, it gives CATWDGPGYKKLF.